The present T cell receptor beta chain was sequenced within a study of response to subunit inactivated influenza vaccine. V lost 5 bases and J 4 bases, leaving 6 bases between the germline ends. Germline values: CDR1 DFQATT, CDR2 SNEGSKA (reference sequence). The CDR3 totals 12 residues. As to this clonotype: Its target is unknown.

MiXCR was run by TCRdb on the RT-PCR reads, yielding one entry per CDR3 protein. The table has about 800,000 distinct CDR3 sequences, around 20% seen once. Study-level findings and limits: Authors proposed each seasonal influenza vaccination draws in few new T cells.

Sequenced material: PBMCs from blood, taken 4 to 6 days after vaccination. This TCR was recovered from a man aged 50-60 years who received an inactivated influenza vaccine. This rearrangement joins TRBV20-1 to TRBJ2-6; D is unresolved. In DNA, the CDR3 is TGCAGTGCTTACTCCGGGGCCAACGTCCTGACTTTC. Amino acid sequence: CSAYSGANVLTF.